Each of the 25 T cell receptor beta chains below was sequenced from the same sample in a study of response to subunit inactivated influenza vaccine. TCRdb fed the RT-PCR reads into MiXCR, producing one record per CDR3 protein. The table shows 500,000 to 600,000 distinct CDR3 sequences, with 12% to 15% occurring only once. The specimen comprised PBMCs from blood, sampled approximately 12 days after vaccination. The receptors derive from a man aged 50 or older who received an inactivated influenza vaccine.

This clonotype was recorded a few times. This rearrangement joins TRBV3-1 to TRBJ2-1; no clear D. With 1 base removed from V and 3 bases from J, the gap between germline ends came to 7 bases. Germline CDR1 reads LGHDT; CDR2 reads YNNKEL (reference sequence). There are 14 residues in the CDR3. The CDR3 region is CASSQGQIYNEQFF. The CDR3 nucleotides read TGTGCCAGCAGCCAAGGCCAGATCTACAATGAGCAGTTCTTC.

The chain links TRBV4-2 to TRBJ2-3; D gene unclear. The ends were cut back, 1 base at V and 6 bases at J, with 20 bases in the middle. This CDR3 contains 17 residues. Per germline, CDR1 LGHNA and CDR2 YNFKEQ. CDR3 protein: CASSQGSRGSNTDTQYF. The CDR3 bases are TGTGCCAGCAGCCAAGGGAGTCGTGGCTCCAACACGGATACGCAGTATTTT.

The chain uses TRBV10-3 and TRBJ2-7, with D possibly TRBD2 on 5 matching bases. This CDR3 has 19 amino acids. Germline loops: CDR1 ENHRY, CDR2 SYGVKD. The V end was cut by 4 bases, the J end by 4 bases, with 29 bases between. CDR3 protein: CAISGGPWGSEMPRYEQYF. The DNA of the CDR3 is TGTGCCATCAGTGGCGGGCCATGGGGTAGCGAGATGCCCCGGTACGAGCAGTACTTC.

The chain links TRBV29-1 to TRBJ2-1, with a weak D call TRBD2 (6 bases). V shed 3 bases and J shed 0 bases, with 9 bases lying between them. The CDR3 is 14 residues long. The germline CDR1 and CDR2 sequences are SQVTM and ANQGSEA. CDR3 amino acids: CSVDRESSYNEQFF. In nucleotides, the CDR3 is TGCAGCGTTGATCGGGAGAGCTCCTACAATGAGCAGTTCTTC.

This chain uses TRBV7-7 with TRBJ2-1, with TRBD2 matching over 14 bases. Germline CDR1 and CDR2: SSHAT and FNYEAQ (reference sequence). J gave up 10 bases and V 6 bases, and 8 bases lay outside the gene matches. The CDR3 loop spans 15 amino acids. CDR3 region: CASRAGTSGRGEQFF. The CDR3 DNA sequence: TGTGCCAGCAGAGCCGGGACTAGCGGGAGAGGGGAGCAGTTCTTC.

This clonotype was recorded many times. The chain carries TRBV12-3 or TRBV12-4 and TRBJ2-1, with D maybe TRBD2 (6 bases). Trimming left V 5 bases short and J 1 base short, with 12 bases between. The CDR3 has 15 amino acids. The CDR3 region is CASSPGLASYNEQFF. The CDR3 DNA reads as TGTGCCAGCAGTCCGGGACTTGCTTCCTACAATGAGCAGTTCTTC.

This CDR3 reads CASSAQPPEQYF. DNA for the CDR3: TGTGCCAGCAGCGCCCAACCCCCCGAGCAGTACTTC. The gene calls are TRBV11-2 and TRBJ2-7; D is ambiguous. Between the trimmed V and J ends, which lost 5 bases and 6 bases, there was a span of 11 bases. Looked up from germline, CDR1 is SGHAT and CDR2 is FQNNGV. This CDR3 has 12 amino acids.

This rearrangement joins TRBV4-3 to TRBJ2-5; D remains ambiguous. V shed 0 bases and J shed 2 bases, with 10 bases lying between them. The germline V gene has CDR1 LGHNA and CDR2 YSLEER. The CDR3 consists of 15 residues. The CDR3, as DNA: TGCGCCAGCAGCCAAGATTGGCTATCTCAAGAGACCCAGTACTTC. It specifies CASSQDWLSQETQYF.

V is TRBV5-1 and J is TRBJ2-2, with 11 bases identical to TRBD2. The CDR3 has 17 residues. Trimming took 4 bases from V and 1 from J; bases not matched to a gene: 6. Germline loops: CDR1 SGHRS, CDR2 YFSETQ. CDR3 sequence: CASSILAGAGNTGELFF. In nucleotides, the CDR3 is TGCGCCAGCAGCATACTAGCGGGAGCGGGGAACACCGGGGAGCTGTTTTTT.

Ten or more counts support this clonotype. The chain uses TRBV28 and TRBJ2-7; D is possibly TRBD1 (6 bases). CDR1 and CDR2 from the germline V gene are MDHEN and SYDVKM. CDR3 length equals 13 residues. V lost 5 bases to trimming and J lost 4 bases, with 12 bases between them. Written as DNA, the CDR3 is TGTGCCAGCAGTGACGGGACATCTTACGAGCAGTACTTC. This gives the protein CASSDGTSYEQYF.

The table lists this clonotype with many counts. V usage is TRBV12-3 or TRBV12-4 and J usage is TRBJ1-1; no definite D call. The germline V and J ends were trimmed by 5 bases and 6 bases, with 10 bases remaining between them. CDR3 length: 12 amino acids. The CDR3 loop is CASSLGVAEAFF. In DNA form, the CDR3 reads TGTGCCAGCAGTCTAGGCGTGGCTGAAGCTTTCTTT.

The chain has TRBV3-1 and TRBJ2-1, with D maybe TRBD2 (6 bases). The CDR3 is made up of 12 amino acids. V lost 0 bases and J 13 bases, leaving 10 bases between the germline ends. CDR1 and CDR2 from the germline V gene are LGHDT and YNNKEL (reference sequence). The CDR3 sequence: CASSQERGGQFF. CDR3 nucleotide sequence: TGTGCCAGCAGCCAAGAGCGGGGTGGACAGTTCTTC.

This clonotype came up a few times. This sequence joins TRBV29-1 and TRBJ2-1; D unresolved. The V end was cut by 6 bases, the J end by 2 bases, with 14 bases between. Germline lookup yields CDR1 SQVTM and CDR2 ANQGSEA. The CDR3 has 14 residues. CDR3 sequence (DNA): TGCAGCGTGTTTAGAATCCTAACCTACAATGAGCAGTTCTTC. It specifies CSVFRILTYNEQFF.

This chain uses TRBV7-2 with TRBJ2-2, with TRBD1 identical over 9 bases. V lost 0 bases to trimming and J lost 5 bases; unmatched junction nucleotides: 10. The CDR3 covers 18 residues. Germline loops: CDR1 SGHTA, CDR2 FQGNSA. CDR3 loop: CASSLALSDRGATGELFF. The CDR3 DNA follows: TGTGCCAGCAGCTTAGCCCTTTCTGACAGGGGGGCGACCGGGGAGCTGTTTTTT.

In its sample, this clonotype was seen a few times. This chain joins TRBV6-5 and TRBJ2-2; D is undetermined. In germline, CDR1 is MNHEY, CDR2 SVGAGI. The length of the CDR3 is 16 residues. Trimming removed 3 bases from V and 1 base from J, with 12 bases in between. CDR3 sequence reads: CASSYILSLNTGELFF. The CDR3 DNA sequence: TGTGCCAGCAGTTATATTCTCTCGCTGAACACCGGGGAGCTGTTTTTT.

This clonotype has a handful of counts. The chain uses TRBV20-1 and TRBJ2-3; TRBD2 matches 8 bases. Germline V CDR1 and CDR2: DFQATT, SNEGSKA (reference sequence). This CDR3 has 16 amino acids. V was pared by 0 bases and J by 6 bases, with 11 bases of the junction left unmatched. This CDR3 reads CSARDFRGRPPDTQYF. In DNA, the CDR3 is TGCAGTGCTAGAGATTTCCGCGGGAGGCCCCCTGATACGCAGTATTTT.

This clonotype was seen at least ten times. The V gene is TRBV29-1, the J gene TRBJ2-5; D gene ambiguous. The CDR3 loop spans 11 amino acids. Trimming pared 2 bases from V and 4 bases from J, leaving 5 bases between. Germline V gene sequence: CDR1 SQVTM, CDR2 ANQGSEA. CDR3 DNA: TGCAGCGTTGAAAGGCGAGAGACCCAGTACTTC. Its protein is CSVERRETQYF.

This clonotype was counted only a few times. The V call is TRBV20-1, the J call TRBJ2-3; 9 bases map to TRBD2. Trimming removed 3 bases from V and 0 bases from J; junction bases left unmatched: 4. Germline V gene sequence: CDR1 DFQATT, CDR2 SNEGSKA (reference sequence). CDR3 length equals 15 residues. CDR3 region: CSASNLAGSTDTQYF. The DNA for the CDR3 is TGCAGTGCTAGCAACCTAGCGGGGAGCACAGATACGCAGTATTTT.

The V gene is TRBV20-1, the J gene TRBJ1-5; D may be TRBD1 (5 bases). Germline lookup yields CDR1 DFQATT and CDR2 SNEGSKA (reference sequence). CDR3 size: 13 residues. Between the trimmed V and J ends, which lost 2 bases and 3 bases, there was a span of 8 bases. CDR3 sequence reads: CSARRDDNQPQHF. The CDR3 region has the DNA TGCAGTGCTAGAAGGGACGACAATCAGCCCCAGCATTTT.

This chain links TRBV7-9 with TRBJ2-7; D gene uncertain. The CDR3 is 12 residues long. Germline V gives CDR1 SEHNR, CDR2 FQNEAQ (reference sequence). The V gene lost 4 bases and the J gene lost 2 bases, with 6 bases spanning the gap. The DNA for the CDR3 is TGTGCCAGCAGCTACAACCCCTACGAGCAGTACTTC. It is translated as CASSYNPYEQYF.

The V gene is TRBV2, the J gene TRBJ1-1, with D perhaps TRBD1 (6 bases). V was cut by 6 bases and J by 11 bases, with 13 bases left in between. The CDR3 is made up of 11 amino acids. Germline V gives CDR1 SNHLY, CDR2 FYNNEI. In DNA, the CDR3 is TGTGCCAGCAGGACAACAGGGAGCGCTTTCTTT. This gives the protein CASRTTGSAFF.

This chain joins TRBV6-2 or TRBV6-3 and TRBJ2-7; D unresolved. CDR1 is MNHEY, CDR2 SVGEGT, per germline. The CDR3 is 15 amino acids. The V gene lost 0 bases and the J gene lost 3 bases, with 12 bases spanning the gap. The CDR3 DNA sequence: TGTGCCAGCAGTTACTCTGTTTACACGGACTACGAGCAGTACTTC. Its translation is CASSYSVYTDYEQYF.

V usage is TRBV2 and J usage is TRBJ1-1; D gene uncertain. The CDR3 is made up of 13 amino acids. From germline, CDR1 is SNHLY and CDR2 FYNNEI. V lost 0 bases to trimming and J lost 10 bases, with 12 bases between them. This CDR3 is CASSEAPLVGAFF. Written as DNA, the CDR3 is TGTGCCAGCAGTGAAGCCCCTCTGGTCGGAGCTTTCTTT.

There are a few counts of this clonotype. J is TRBJ1-1 and V is TRBV6-6, with D unclear. V lost 8 bases and J 4 bases, leaving 14 bases between the germline ends. Germline CDR1 MNHNY, CDR2 SVGAGI (reference sequence). The CDR3 runs 13 residues. As DNA, the CDR3 is TGTGCCAGCCAGCGGACCGCTGGCACTGAAGCTTTCTTT. This gives the protein CASQRTAGTEAFF.

This clonotype was counted ten times or more. The chain is built from TRBV7-9 and TRBJ2-1; no clear D gene. The germline CDR1 and CDR2 sequences are SEHNR and FQNEAQ (reference sequence). V lost 1 base and J 8 bases, leaving 0 bases between the germline ends. The CDR3 is 10 residues long. The CDR3, as DNA: TGTGCCAGCAGCTTAGATGAGCAGTTCTTC. Translation: CASSLDEQFF.